A selection of T cell receptor beta chains follows, all from one sample in a study of blood T cell repertoires in COVID-19. Using immunoSEQ multiplex PCR, the repertoire was profiled, and TCRdb retains in-frame clones only, with some absent. The sample includes around 310,000 clones, roughly 91% of them seen just once. The sequenced sample was PBMCs or T cells enriched from blood (not recorded which). The receptors come from a woman in her twenties or thirties who had recovered from COVID-19. Both conserved end residues are part of each CDR3.

cdr3_aa: CASTEGYGYTF; v_call: TRBV6-6; j_call: TRBJ1-2
cdr3_aa: CASSFQGFDYGYTF; v_call: TRBV5-1; j_call: TRBJ1-2
cdr3_aa: CSVEDGTAKYNEQFF; v_call: TRBV29-1; j_call: TRBJ2-1
cdr3_aa: CAISPGQGKETQYF; v_call: TRBV10-3; j_call: TRBJ2-5
cdr3_aa: CASSYLTGKNSPLHF; v_call: TRBV6-5; j_call: TRBJ1-6
cdr3_aa: CASSLSPQSQQYF; v_call: TRBV11-2; j_call: TRBJ2-7
cdr3_aa: CASRSGMSNEQFF; v_call: TRBV5-1; j_call: TRBJ2-1
cdr3_aa: CASSYRGEEQFF; v_call: TRBV6-5; j_call: TRBJ2-1
cdr3_aa: CAWRFVTEAFF; v_call: TRBV30; j_call: TRBJ1-1
cdr3_aa: CASSGDSSNEKLFF; v_call: TRBV28; j_call: TRBJ1-4
cdr3_aa: CASSQDPPGLDYGYTF; v_call: TRBV4-3; j_call: TRBJ1-2
cdr3_aa: CASSPGGMPGYEQYF; v_call: TRBV27; j_call: TRBJ2-7
cdr3_aa: CASTLRQGHTEAFF; v_call: TRBV2; j_call: TRBJ1-1
cdr3_aa: CASSQEGAFSYNEQFF; v_call: TRBV3-1/TRBV3-2; j_call: TRBJ2-1
cdr3_aa: CASTYRGGYTDTQYF; v_call: TRBV7-8; j_call: TRBJ2-3
cdr3_aa: CASSYSARVGYGYTF; v_call: TRBV6-5; j_call: TRBJ1-2
cdr3_aa: CASSMPGQVAYEQYF; v_call: TRBV19; j_call: TRBJ2-7
cdr3_aa: CASSKRGRQGKNQPQHF; v_call: TRBV21-1; j_call: TRBJ1-5
cdr3_aa: CAISQEADGNTIYF; v_call: TRBV10-3; j_call: TRBJ1-3
cdr3_aa: CASNPGAKMNTEAFF; v_call: TRBV19; j_call: TRBJ1-1
cdr3_aa: CASSDSMGLGRSSYNEQFF; v_call: TRBV6-4; j_call: TRBJ2-1
cdr3_aa: CAWTRVPGANVLTF; v_call: TRBV30; j_call: TRBJ2-6
cdr3_aa: CASTARVAVNNEQFF; v_call: TRBV6-5; j_call: TRBJ2-1
cdr3_aa: CASSQNRENQPQHF; v_call: TRBV18; j_call: TRBJ1-5
cdr3_aa: CASSVGDGAGVPDTQYF; v_call: TRBV9; j_call: TRBJ2-3
cdr3_aa: CASSNGLAGGADTQYF; v_call: TRBV6-2/TRBV6-3; j_call: TRBJ2-3
cdr3_aa: CASSARVNTEAFF; v_call: TRBV5-4; j_call: TRBJ1-1
cdr3_aa: CSVVRAGVRYEQYF; v_call: TRBV29-1; j_call: TRBJ2-7
cdr3_aa: CASSWGDREITYEQYF; v_call: TRBV5-1; j_call: TRBJ2-7
cdr3_aa: CAWSVDRAGVGNEQFF; v_call: TRBV30; j_call: TRBJ2-1
cdr3_aa: CATSENRGNLSDDYGYTF; v_call: TRBV24-1; j_call: TRBJ1-2
cdr3_aa: CASTPGNQPQHF; v_call: TRBV9; j_call: TRBJ1-5
cdr3_aa: CASSQGGGGGHGYTF; v_call: TRBV11-2; j_call: TRBJ1-2
cdr3_aa: CASSLNQGQRYGYTF; v_call: TRBV11-2; j_call: TRBJ1-2
cdr3_aa: CAISENQGIGQPQHF; v_call: TRBV10-3; j_call: TRBJ1-5
cdr3_aa: CASSFAVDLGVDEQFF; v_call: TRBV28; j_call: TRBJ2-1
cdr3_aa: CASSALDSQPQHF; v_call: TRBV2; j_call: TRBJ1-5
cdr3_aa: CASSPYPTVGTEAFF; v_call: TRBV18; j_call: TRBJ1-1
cdr3_aa: CASSQDRRRVTDTQYF; v_call: TRBV14; j_call: TRBJ2-3
cdr3_aa: CASSQNRYTEAFF; v_call: TRBV14; j_call: TRBJ1-1
cdr3_aa: CASSGLAGPPETQYF; v_call: TRBV5-1; j_call: TRBJ2-5
cdr3_aa: CAGLAGRPPYEQYF; v_call: TRBV19; j_call: TRBJ2-7
cdr3_aa: CASSQWPREQYF; v_call: TRBV14; j_call: TRBJ2-7
cdr3_aa: CASSQDFAGGSGETQYF; v_call: TRBV4-1; j_call: TRBJ2-5
cdr3_aa: CASSFLAGEVEQYF; v_call: TRBV5-6; j_call: TRBJ2-7
cdr3_aa: CASSQARGLLTGRQEKLFF; v_call: TRBV4-1; j_call: TRBJ1-4
cdr3_aa: CASSDRQGAYEQYF; v_call: TRBV6-2/TRBV6-3; j_call: TRBJ2-7
cdr3_aa: CASSLTANHEQYF; v_call: TRBV12-3/TRBV12-4; j_call: TRBJ2-7
cdr3_aa: CAWKGGSDTQYF; v_call: TRBV30; j_call: TRBJ2-3
cdr3_aa: CASSPRDRVPLDTEAFF; v_call: TRBV3-1/TRBV3-2; j_call: TRBJ1-1
cdr3_aa: CAWTKPTNEKLFF; v_call: TRBV30; j_call: TRBJ1-4
cdr3_aa: CASSPRLAGSTDTQYF; v_call: TRBV7-9; j_call: TRBJ2-3